This T cell receptor beta chain appears in the sequencing data of a study of response to subunit inactivated influenza vaccine. Study results and limitations: That few new T cells are recruited by each seasonal influenza vaccination was the authors' suggestion.

This clonotype was picked up a small number of times. The antigen is undetermined. One entry per CDR3 protein, called by TCRdb with MiXCR from the RT-PCR reads. The sample has about 520,000 distinct CDR3 sequences; about 25% are singletons. In germline, CDR1 is SEHNR, CDR2 FQNEAQ (reference sequence). This CDR3 is 14 amino acids long. V was trimmed by 4 bases and J by 0 bases, leaving 6 bases between them. This TCR derives from a man aged 50-59 years who received an inactivated influenza vaccine. The chain uses TRBV7-9 and TRBJ2-2, with D perhaps TRBD2 (5 bases). The specimen comprised CD4+ T cells sorted from PBMCs, sampled 5 days after vaccination. CDR3 sequence (DNA): TGTGCCAGCAGCTCCGGGACGAACACCGGGGAGCTGTTTTTT. As protein: CASSSGTNTGELFF.